This entry lists 21 T cell receptor beta chains sequenced from one sample in a study of T cells in tuberculosis. Only in-frame clones appear in the TCRdb table, and some are missing; sequencing was by immunoSEQ multiplex PCR. Of 30,000 to 35,000 clones listed, more than 85% are singletons. The sequencing sample was made of PBMCs. These receptors all come from a donor aged 10 to 29 with latent tuberculosis or without tuberculosis infection.

The CDR3 loop reads CASSLGQGYEKLFF. The CDR3 DNA reads as TGTGCCAGCAGTCTGGGACAGGGCTATGAAAAACTGTTTTTT. The chain uses TRBV28 and TRBJ1-4, with 9 positions matching TRBD1. The length of the CDR3 is 14 residues. In germline, CDR1 is MDHEN, CDR2 SYDVKM. Losses at the gene ends were 5 bases for V and 6 bases for J; bases not matched to a gene: 4.

V is TRBV6-5 and J is TRBJ1-3; D is perhaps TRBD1 (6 bases). Germline values: CDR1 MNHEY, CDR2 SVGAGI. Trimming cost V 3 bases and J 8 bases, with 17 bases left between them. This CDR3 has 15 amino acids. The CDR3 is CASSYSQGGAYTIYF. As DNA, the CDR3 is TGTGCCAGCAGTTATTCACAGGGTGGGGCGTACACCATATATTTT.

V usage is TRBV29-1 and J usage is TRBJ2-7, with D perhaps matching TRBD1 (5 bases). The CDR3 has 12 residues. V shed 3 bases and J shed 6 bases, with 12 bases lying between them. Per the germline V gene, CDR1 is SQVTM and CDR2 is ANQGSEA. CDR3 nucleotide sequence: TGCAGCGTTGACGCAGGGCCAGGCGAGCAGTACTTC. Translating it yields CSVDAGPGEQYF.

The chain uses TRBV7-9 and TRBJ2-5, with 7 bases matching TRBD1. Per germline, CDR1 SEHNR and CDR2 FQNEAQ (reference sequence). V shed 3 bases, J shed 2 bases, and the junction held 6 bases outside the gene matches. The CDR3 length is 15 residues. The CDR3 loop reads CASSFLRQGQETQYF. CDR3 nucleotides: TGTGCCAGCAGCTTTTTGCGACAGGGTCAAGAGACCCAGTACTTC. The whole variable domain, remainder taken from reference TRBV7-9 and TRBJ2-5, is DTGVSQNPRHKITKRGQNVTFRCDPISEHNRLYWYRQTLGQGPEFLTYFQNEAQLEKSRLLSDRFSAERPKGSFSTLEIQRTEQGDSAMYLCASSFLRQGQETQYFGPGTRLLVL.

The rearrangement joins TRBV19 to TRBJ2-1; D might be TRBD2 (5 bases). The CDR3 is made up of 13 amino acids. The germline CDR1 and CDR2 sequences are LNHDA and SQIVND (reference sequence). V lost 3 bases and J lost 4, with 7 bases in between. This chain's CDR3 is CASSMGGYNEQFF. CDR3 sequence (DNA): TGTGCCAGTAGTATGGGCGGGTACAATGAGCAGTTCTTC.

The rearrangement uses TRBV7-2 and TRBJ2-1, with 14 bases that match TRBD2. With V trimmed by 3 bases and J by 5 bases, 12 bases remained unmatched. This CDR3 has 19 amino acids. The germline CDR1 and CDR2 sequences are SGHTA and FQGNSA. The CDR3: CASSFRGPRLAGGHNEQFF. The CDR3, as DNA: TGTGCCAGCAGCTTTAGAGGGCCTAGACTAGCGGGGGGGCACAATGAGCAGTTCTTC.

The CDR3 sequence: CASRKPTGTGFPDTQYF. The CDR3 bases are TGTGCCAGCAGAAAACCGACCGGGACAGGGTTCCCAGATACGCAGTATTTT. J is TRBJ2-3 and V is TRBV5-6; 9 bases agree with TRBD1. Looked up from germline, CDR1 is SGHDT and CDR2 is YYEEEE. With V trimmed by 5 bases and J by 4 bases, 14 bases remained unmatched. The CDR3 is 17 residues long.

The rearrangement links TRBV9 to TRBJ1-6; the D gene is possibly TRBD1 (5 bases). This CDR3 is 14 amino acids long. Germline CDR1 SGDLS, CDR2 YYNGEE. Trimming pared 0 bases from V and 6 bases from J, leaving 7 bases between. The CDR3 reads CASSVAGGNSPLHF. Here the CDR3 DNA reads TGTGCCAGCAGCGTAGCCGGGGGTAATTCACCCCTCCACTTT.

The chain is built from TRBV28 and TRBJ2-2, with 8 bases that match TRBD2. CDR3 length: 16 residues. Looked up from germline, CDR1 is MDHEN and CDR2 is SYDVKM. Trimming cost V 6 bases and J 4 bases; bases outside gene matches: 10. The CDR3 sequence: CASRHRGGVGTGELFF. The CDR3 nucleotides read TGTGCCAGCAGACACCGGGGGGGCGTGGGCACCGGGGAGCTGTTTTTT.

The chain uses TRBV5-6 and TRBJ1-1; the D gene is possibly TRBD1 (5 bases). Per germline, CDR1 SGHDT and CDR2 YYEEEE. This CDR3 has 13 residues. V was shortened by 1 base and J by 6 bases, with 10 bases between the two germline ends. The CDR3 loop reads CASSLRGGAEAFF. DNA for the CDR3: TGTGCCAGCAGCTTGAGGGGAGGCGCTGAAGCTTTCTTT.

The gene calls are TRBV18 and TRBJ2-1, with 11 bases identical to TRBD2. CDR3 size: 19 residues. V gave up 2 bases and J gave up 1 base; unmatched junction bases: 10. CDR1 KGHSH and CDR2 LQKENI come from the germline V gene. The CDR3 DNA reads as TGTGCCAGCTCACCAAAAGGTAGCGGGGGGGCCTGGTCCTACAATGAGCAGTTCTTC. Protein: CASSPKGSGGAWSYNEQFF.

The V gene is TRBV4-1, the J gene TRBJ1-2; the match to TRBD1 covers 10 bases. Germline V CDR1 and CDR2: MGHRA, YSYEKL. The ends lost 4 bases at V and 8 bases at J; junction bases unmatched: 16. The CDR3 is made up of 17 amino acids. DNA of the CDR3: TGCGCCAGCAGCCGATCAAGGGGAATAGGACAGGGGGGCGGCTACACCTTC. Translating it yields CASSRSRGIGQGGGYTF.

V gene TRBV11-2 combines with J gene TRBJ2-7; no firm D call. Germline values: CDR1 SGHAT, CDR2 FQNNGV. The V end was cut by 2 bases, the J end by 5 bases, with 10 bases between. The CDR3 contains 13 residues. DNA of the CDR3: TGTGCCAGCAGCTTACTGCCATCGGACGAGCAGTACTTC. Its translation: CASSLLPSDEQYF.

This clone showed up just once. The rearrangement joins TRBV28 to TRBJ2-7, with 10 bases fitting TRBD2. J was trimmed by 6 bases and V by 10 bases; bases with no gene match: 18. The germline V gene encodes CDR1 MDHEN and CDR2 SYDVKM. CDR3 size: 16 residues. The CDR3 region has the DNA TGTGCCACCGCCCCCTTAGCGGGAGGCACAAATCTCGAGCAGTACTTC. Its protein product is CATAPLAGGTNLEQYF.

The rearrangement uses TRBV5-4 and TRBJ1-1, with TRBD1 as a possible D gene (6 bases). The CDR3 runs 12 residues. The V end lost 5 bases, the J end lost 5 bases, and 10 bases lay between the germline ends. Germline lookup yields CDR1 SGHNT and CDR2 YYREEE (reference sequence). CDR3 loop: CASRATGTEAFF. CDR3 DNA: TGTGCCAGCAGGGCCACAGGGACTGAAGCTTTCTTT.

The rearrangement joins TRBV11-2 to TRBJ1-1; 12 bases line up with TRBD1. Germline CDR1 SGHAT, CDR2 FQNNGV. The V segment lost 5 bases and the J segment 10 bases; nucleotides outside the gene matches: 11. The CDR3 extends over 15 amino acids. DNA of the CDR3: TGTGCCAGCAGCATTGGGACAGGGGGCTTGGTTGGAGCTTTCTTT. Its translation: CASSIGTGGLVGAFF.

The chain joins TRBV28 to TRBJ1-1, with unresolved D. CDR1 and CDR2 (germline): MDHEN, SYDVKM. The CDR3 contains 10 residues. The V end lost 11 bases, the J end lost 9 bases, and 13 bases lay between the germline ends. The CDR3 spells CAVHDTKAFF. The CDR3 nucleotides are TGTGCCGTCCATGACACAAAAGCTTTCTTT.

The chain uses TRBV7-2 and TRBJ2-7, with 7 bases identical to TRBD1. This CDR3 has 16 residues. In germline, CDR1 is SGHTA, CDR2 FQGNSA. The V segment lost 0 bases and the J segment 5 bases; nucleotides outside the gene matches: 10. Here the CDR3 reads CASSLAETGNMNEQYF. CDR3 sequence (DNA): TGTGCCAGCAGCTTAGCTGAGACAGGGAACATGAACGAGCAGTACTTC.

This chain uses TRBV7-3 with TRBJ2-7; TRBD1 might be the D (6 bases). The CDR3 has 15 amino acids. Looked up from germline, CDR1 is SGHTA and CDR2 is FQGTGA. V was clipped by 4 bases and J by 7 bases, with 20 bases between them. This CDR3 is CASSSTRRGAEEQYF. DNA of the CDR3: TGTGCCAGCAGCTCTACCCGCAGGGGCGCGGAAGAGCAGTACTTC.

The chain links TRBV7-8 to TRBJ2-5; the D gene is possibly TRBD1 (6 bases). The germline V gene has CDR1 SGHVS and CDR2 FQNEAQ. This CDR3 comprises 14 residues. V lost 1 base and J 5 bases, leaving 11 bases between the germline ends. The CDR3 DNA reads as TGTGCCAGCAGCTTAGGTGGGGGCCGGGAGACCCAGTACTTC. Its translation is CASSLGGGRETQYF.

The J gene is TRBJ1-4, the V gene TRBV27; D perhaps matches TRBD1 (6 bases). CDR1 MNHEY and CDR2 SMNVEV come from the germline V gene (reference sequence). V was trimmed by 5 bases and J by 3 bases, leaving 13 bases between them. The length of the CDR3 is 15 residues. CDR3 region: CASSTSGVANEKLFF. CDR3 nucleotide sequence: TGTGCCAGCAGTACCTCAGGGGTGGCTAATGAAAAACTGTTTTTT.